The 3 T cell receptor beta chains below come from one sample, sequenced in a study of neurological immune-mediated disorders. TCRdb itself ran the 5' RACE reads through MiXCR, one entry per CDR3 protein. This table has tens of thousands of distinct CDR3 sequences, approximately 2.4% appearing once. The source material was PBMCs. Receptors originate from a woman aged 25 to 39 with multiple sclerosis.

In its sample, this clonotype was seen many times. This chain joins TRBV20-1 and TRBJ1-1; 9 nucleotides line up with TRBD1. The V gene's germline CDR1 is DFQATT and CDR2 SNEGSKA (reference sequence). With V trimmed by 1 base and J by 3 bases, 0 bases remained unmatched. CDR3 length equals 13 residues. The CDR3 loop reads CSARGQGDTEAFF. In nucleotides, the CDR3 is TGCAGTGCTAGAGGACAGGGGGACACTGAAGCTTTCTTT.

This clonotype was seen ten or more times. This rearrangement joins TRBV2 to TRBJ2-7; D perhaps matches TRBD2 (5 bases). Germline CDR1 SNHLY, CDR2 FYNNEI. V lost 1 base and J lost 6, with 7 bases in between. The length of the CDR3 is 12 residues. The CDR3 here is CASSEGRGEQYF. DNA of the CDR3: TGTGCCAGCAGTGAAGGACGGGGCGAGCAGTACTTC. The full variable domain, with the rest looked up from reference TRBV2 and TRBJ2-7, is EPEVTQTPSHQVTQMGQEVILRCVPISNHLYFYWYRQILGQKVEFLVSFYNNEISEKSEIFDDQFSVERPDGSNFTLKIRSTKLEDSAMYFCASSEGRGEQYFGPGTRLTVT.

The chain employs TRBV5-1 and TRBJ1-2; no firm D call. Germline V lookup: CDR1 SGHRS, CDR2 YFSETQ. V lost 2 bases, J lost 9 bases, and 8 bases lay in between. The CDR3 has 11 residues. CDR3 in amino acids: CASSFEGRYTF. For the CDR3, the DNA is TGCGCCAGCAGCTTCGAGGGTCGCTACACCTTC.